The sequence of this T cell receptor beta chain was determined in a study of CXCR3-negative and CXCR3-positive naive CD8 T cells. CDR3 length: 15 residues. Germline V gene lookup returns CDR1 SEHNR and CDR2 FQNEAQ (reference sequence). TRB cDNA libraries were made by UMI-labeled 5' RACE. TCRdb reprocessed the 5' RACE reads and stores each CDR3 protein as one record, lacking DNA. The listing contains about 81,000 distinct CDR3 sequences. The specimen was naive CXCR3- CD8+ T cells from blood. Subset noted: CD45RO-CCR7+CD27+CD95- naive CD8+ T cells lacking CXCR3 (TNR3-). V and J are TRBV7-9 and TRBJ2-7. The source of this sequence is a human donor in good health. Some clones in this sample may be carry-over from other donors' samples. CDR3 in amino acids: CASSLAAGGSYEQYF. Variable domain in full (rest from reference TRBV7-9 and TRBJ2-7): DTGVSQNPRHKITKRGQNVTFRCDPISEHNRLYWYRQTLGQGPEFLTYFQNEAQLEKSRLLSDRFSAERPKGSFSTLEIQRTEQGDSAMYLCASSLAAGGSYEQYFGPGTRLTVT.